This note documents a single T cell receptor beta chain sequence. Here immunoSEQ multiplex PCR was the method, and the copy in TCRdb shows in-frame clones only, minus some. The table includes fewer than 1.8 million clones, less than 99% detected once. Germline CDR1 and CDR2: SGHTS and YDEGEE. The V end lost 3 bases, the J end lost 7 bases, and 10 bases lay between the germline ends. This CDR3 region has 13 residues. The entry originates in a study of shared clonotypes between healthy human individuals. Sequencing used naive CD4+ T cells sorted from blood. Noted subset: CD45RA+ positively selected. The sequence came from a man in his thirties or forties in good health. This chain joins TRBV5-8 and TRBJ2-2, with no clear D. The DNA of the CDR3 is TGTGCCAGCAGCTCCTTTAACGGCGGGGAGCTGTTTTTT. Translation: CASSSFNGGELFF.